The source of this TCR beta chain is a study of monozygotic twins with inflammatory bowel disease. The CDR3 consists of 16 residues. Per germline, CDR1 DFQATT and CDR2 SNEGSKA (reference sequence). TCRdb reanalyzed the 5' RACE reads, giving one entry per CDR3 protein sequence and no DNA. The listing contains approximately 420,000 distinct CDR3 sequences. The sequenced sample consisted of blood. This sequence joins TRBV20-1 and TRBJ1-5; the D gene TCRdb calls, TRBD1, cannot be checked with no DNA. The origin of this receptor is a human donor with ulcerative colitis or Crohn's disease, or a healthy co-twin of an affected twin (not recorded which). CDR3 sequence: CSASPGTGISNQPQHF.